Below are 27 T cell receptor beta chains sequenced from a single sample in a study of shared clonotypes between healthy human individuals. TCRdb's table, derived via immunoSEQ multiplex PCR, lists solely in-frame clones and lacks some. The sample contains about 980,000 clones, 76% of which appear only once. Sequenced: memory CD4+ T cells sorted from blood. Subset indicated: CD45RA-negative fraction. Receptors were obtained from a man aged 18 to 30 in good health.

As concerns this clone: The same CDR3 arises from other DNA sequences in this sample as well. The rearrangement joins TRBV19 to TRBJ1-2; TRBD1 agrees at 10 bases. Germline V CDR1 and CDR2: LNHDA, SQIVND (reference sequence). This CDR3 region has 14 residues. V was clipped by 6 bases and J by 0 bases; unmatched bases: 1. CDR3 sequence reads: CASSGQGANYGYTF. The CDR3 DNA reads as TGTGCCAGTAGCGGACAGGGGGCTAACTATGGCTACACCTTC.

A few counts support this clone. The V gene is TRBV5-1, the J gene TRBJ1-2, with D tentatively TRBD1 (5 bases). The CDR3 runs 15 residues. The V end lost 0 bases, the J end lost 0 bases, and 9 bases lay between the germline ends. The V gene's germline CDR1 is SGHRS and CDR2 YFSETQ. CDR3 region: CASSLAGEANYGYTF. In DNA, the CDR3 is TGCGCCAGCAGCTTGGCGGGGGAAGCTAACTATGGCTACACCTTC.

The chain couples TRBV7-2 to TRBJ2-7; 8 bases agree with TRBD1. The ends lost 5 bases at V and 4 bases at J; junction bases unmatched: 4. This CDR3 has 13 amino acids. Germline CDR1 and CDR2: SGHTA and FQGNSA. The CDR3 DNA sequence: TGTGCCAGCAGCAAAACAGGGGGGTACGAGCAGTACTTC. It is translated as CASSKTGGYEQYF.

This clone was seen only a few times. The chain has TRBV11-3 and TRBJ2-5, with 8 positions matching TRBD1. Per the germline V gene, CDR1 is SGHNT and CDR2 is YENEEA. The CDR3 totals 13 residues. With V trimmed by 5 bases and J by 5 bases, 4 bases remained unmatched. CDR3 residues: CASSPRTGETQYF. DNA of the CDR3: TGTGCCAGCAGCCCCCGGACAGGGGAGACCCAGTACTTC.

The CDR3 loop is CASSLDTSGYNEQFF. CDR3 DNA sequence: TGTGCCAGCAGCTTAGATACGAGCGGCTACAATGAGCAGTTCTTC. The chain combines TRBV7-9 with TRBJ2-1, with a possible D match to TRBD2 (5 bases). The CDR3 contains 15 residues. CDR1 is SEHNR and CDR2 is FQNEAQ in the germline V gene (reference sequence). Trimming left V 1 base short and J 3 bases short, with 10 bases between.

The chain joins TRBV14 to TRBJ2-7; 7 bases fit TRBD1. This CDR3 contains 17 residues. The germline V gene has CDR1 SGHDN and CDR2 FVKESK. V dropped 0 bases and J dropped 0; count of bases not matched to a gene: 8. Here the CDR3 DNA reads TGTGCCAGCAGCCAAGAGTCCTGGGACAGTGACTCCTACGAGCAGTACTTC. Translating it yields CASSQESWDSDSYEQYF.

J is TRBJ1-1 and V is TRBV27; possible D gene TRBD1, 6 bases. Trimming shortened V by 7 bases and J by 5 bases, and 8 bases separated the two germline ends. CDR1 is MNHEY, CDR2 SMNVEV, per germline (reference sequence). The CDR3 contains 11 residues. CDR3 protein: CASIGGTEAFF. CDR3 nucleotide sequence: TGTGCCAGCATAGGGGGTACTGAAGCTTTCTTT.

J is TRBJ2-5 and V is TRBV5-1; 11 nucleotides align to TRBD2. The CDR3 runs to 16 residues. Germline V gene sequence: CDR1 SGHRS, CDR2 YFSETQ. The ends lost 4 bases at V and 5 bases at J; junction bases unmatched: 10. CDR3 bases: TGCGCCAGCAGCCCCAGGGGTAGCGGGGGGGCGGAGACCCAGTACTTC. Residues: CASSPRGSGGAETQYF. The variable domain in full, with the rest retrieved from reference TRBV5-1 and TRBJ2-5, is KAGVTQTPRYLIKTRGQQVTLSCSPISGHRSVSWYQQTPGQGLQFLFEYFSETQRNKGNFPGRFSGRQFSNSRSEMNVSTLELGDSALYLCASSPRGSGGAETQYFGPGTRLLVL.

V and J are TRBV5-1 and TRBJ1-1, with D perhaps TRBD1 (6 bases). V dropped 2 bases and J dropped 4 bases, with 15 bases sitting between them. The V gene's germline CDR1 is SGHRS and CDR2 YFSETQ. The CDR3 has 15 residues. The CDR3 nucleotides are TGCGCCAGCAGCTTTGGAGACCAGGGGAGCACTGAAGCTTTCTTT. It codes for CASSFGDQGSTEAFF.

The chain recombines TRBV10-3 with TRBJ2-6; TRBD2 matches at 11 bases. From germline, CDR1 is ENHRY and CDR2 SYGVKD. Trimming took 7 bases from V and 0 from J; bases not matched to a gene: 5. The CDR3 loop spans 17 amino acids. CDR3 in amino acids: CAIKNSGRGSGANVLTF. The CDR3 bases are TGTGCCATCAAGAATAGCGGGAGGGGCTCTGGGGCCAACGTCCTGACTTTC.

The chain recombines TRBV7-3 with TRBJ2-7, with TRBD2 as a possible D gene (6 bases). The CDR3 has 14 amino acids. V dropped 2 bases and J dropped 5 bases, with 13 bases sitting between them. CDR1 and CDR2 (germline): SGHTA, FQGTGA. CDR3 nucleotide sequence: TGTGCCAGCAGCTTAGGCGGGGTGAGGAACGAGCAGTACTTC. Protein product: CASSLGGVRNEQYF.

This chain links TRBV5-1 with TRBJ1-4, with a possible D match to TRBD1 (5 bases). Trimming shortened V by 7 bases and J by 1 base, and 11 bases separated the two germline ends. The CDR3 covers 14 residues. CDR1 and CDR2 (germline): SGHRS, YFSETQ. The CDR3 reads CASGAGRTNEKLFF. CDR3 nucleotide sequence: TGCGCCAGCGGAGCAGGGAGAACTAATGAAAAACTGTTTTTT.

The chain uses TRBV30 and TRBJ2-3; D tentatively reads TRBD1 or TRBD2 (6 bases each). Between the trimmed V and J ends, which lost 5 bases and 2 bases, there was a span of 14 bases. This CDR3 comprises 14 residues. Germline-derived CDR1 and CDR2 are GTSNPN and SVGIG (reference sequence). CDR3 loop: CAWERGVFTDTQYF. The CDR3 DNA reads as TGTGCCTGGGAAAGGGGGGTTTTCACAGATACGCAGTATTTT. Using reference TRBV30 and TRBJ2-3 for the parts outside the CDR3, the full variable domain is SQTIHQWPATLVQPVGSPLSLECTVEGTSNPNLYWYRQAAGRGLQLLFYSVGIGQISSEVPQNLSASRPQDRQFILSSKKLLLSDSGFYLCAWERGVFTDTQYFGPGTRLTVL.

This clone was seen a few times. The CDR3 sequence is CASRLQGLNEKLFF. CDR3 sequence (DNA): TGTGCCAGCAGGCTACAGGGGCTTAATGAAAAACTGTTTTTT. V is TRBV27 and J is TRBJ1-4; 7 bases align to TRBD1. Unmatched junction bases numbered 5, after V lost 6 bases and J lost 4 bases. The CDR3 has 14 residues. Looked up from germline, CDR1 is MNHEY and CDR2 is SMNVEV (reference sequence). Together with reference TRBV27 and TRBJ1-4, the CDR3 gives the full variable domain: EAQVTQNPRYLITVTGKKLTVTCSQNMNHEYMSWYRQDPGLGLRQIYYSMNVEVTDKGDVPEGYKVSRKEKRNFPLILESPSPNQTSLYFCASRLQGLNEKLFFGSGTQLSVL.

A remark on this clone: Compared with germline, one end of the junction differs, possibly owing to a read error. The rearrangement links TRBV10-3 to TRBJ1-1; a possible D gene is TRBD1 (5 bases). This CDR3 has 14 residues. Germline assignment: CDR1 ENHRY and CDR2 SYGVKD. The CDR3 sequence is CAITGDSTGTEAFF. In DNA form, the CDR3 reads TGTGCTATCACTGGGGACTCGACGGGCACTGAAGCTTTCTTT.

This clone was detected once. The chain employs TRBV7-9 and TRBJ2-3; 7 bases line up with TRBD2. The CDR3 has 16 residues. The V segment lost 1 base and the J segment 3 bases; nucleotides outside the gene matches: 7. CDR1 is SEHNR and CDR2 is FQNEAQ in the germline V gene (reference sequence). CDR3: CASSLDVGGSTDTQYF. CDR3 nucleotide sequence: TGTGCCAGCAGCTTAGATGTCGGCGGGAGTACAGATACGCAGTATTTT.

This clone was observed once. This sequence joins TRBV5-1 and TRBJ2-2; D is ambiguous. The CDR3 runs to 12 residues. Germline values: CDR1 SGHRS, CDR2 YFSETQ. Trimming left V 2 bases short and J 4 bases short, with 3 bases between. CDR3 protein: CASSFGTGELFF. CDR3 sequence (DNA): TGCGCCAGCAGCTTCGGCACCGGGGAGCTGTTTTTT.

This clone has only one observation. Here the CDR3 reads CASSLRYPGTGGELFF. CDR3 nucleotides: TGTGCCAGCAGCTTGAGATACCCGGGCACCGGCGGGGAGCTGTTTTTT. This rearrangement joins TRBV11-2 to TRBJ2-2; D is unclear. The CDR3 length is 16 residues. CDR1 SGHAT and CDR2 FQNNGV come from the germline V gene. V gave up 3 bases and J gave up 7 bases, with 18 bases separating them. Supplemented by reference TRBV11-2 and TRBJ2-2, the full variable domain reads EAGVAQSPRYKIIEKRQSVAFWCNPISGHATLYWYQQILGQGPKLLIQFQNNGVVDDSQLPKDRFSAERLKGVDSTLKIQPAKLEDSAVYLCASSLRYPGTGGELFFGEGSRLTVL.

The V and J genes are TRBV5-1 and TRBJ2-2; D ambiguous. The length of the CDR3 is 16 residues. With 0 bases removed from V and 1 base from J, the gap between germline ends came to 10 bases. The germline V gene has CDR1 SGHRS and CDR2 YFSETQ. CDR3 in DNA: TGCGCCAGCAGCTTGGTTAGGTCGGTGAACACCGGGGAGCTGTTTTTT. Amino acid sequence: CASSLVRSVNTGELFF.

This clone was seen ten or more times. V and J are TRBV7-8 and TRBJ1-6; a weak D match, TRBD1 (5 bases). Trimming took 3 bases from V and 7 from J, leaving 13 bases between them. The germline V gene encodes CDR1 SGHVS and CDR2 FQNEAQ. CDR3 size: 15 residues. The CDR3 is CASSFSTGGNSPLHF. The CDR3 nucleotides are TGTGCCAGCAGCTTCTCGACCGGGGGGAATTCACCCCTCCACTTT.

The chain recombines TRBV5-3 with TRBJ2-1, with 7 bases identical to TRBD1. TRBV5-3 is labeled an ORF, and its function is uncertain. Trimming removed 4 bases from V and 5 bases from J; junction bases left unmatched: 12. The CDR3 sequence is 16 residues long. The CDR3 protein is CARSIPRDSKNNEQFF. DNA for the CDR3: TGTGCCAGAAGCATACCCCGGGACAGCAAGAACAATGAGCAGTTCTTC.

V gene TRBV12-5 combines with J gene TRBJ1-3; TRBD1 agrees at 11 bases. V was pared by 0 bases and J by 2 bases, with 3 bases of the junction left unmatched. Germline V CDR1 and CDR2: LGHNT, FRNRAP. The CDR3 extends over 17 amino acids. The CDR3 bases are TGTGCTAGTGGTTTGGTTTTGGGACAGGGGGCTGGAAACACCATATATTTT. Translated: CASGLVLGQGAGNTIYF.

The chain joins TRBV27 to TRBJ2-7; D gene unclear. The CDR3 consists of 12 residues. Germline CDR1 is MNHEY and CDR2 is SMNVEV (reference sequence). The V and J ends lost 8 bases and 5 bases respectively, with 13 bases between them. For the CDR3, the DNA is TGTGCCAGCGCCTCCGGTCCCCACGAGCAGTACTTC. This encodes CASASGPHEQYF.

This clone was counted a single time. The chain links TRBV10-1 to TRBJ1-2, with D hard to call. Germline assignment: CDR1 WNHNN and CDR2 SYGVQD (reference sequence). V was shortened by 3 bases and J by 0 bases, with 8 bases between the two germline ends. The CDR3 spans 14 residues. CDR3 in amino acids: CASSEPATNYGYTF. The DNA for the CDR3 is TGCGCCAGCAGTGAACCGGCGACTAACTATGGCTACACCTTC.

Here the CDR3 DNA reads TGTGCCAGCAGCACGAGACCAGGGGGGTTCACTGAAGCTTTCTTT. The encoded protein is CASSTRPGGFTEAFF. This chain joins TRBV11-2 and TRBJ1-1; TRBD1 matches at 7 bases. Germline CDR1 reads SGHAT; CDR2 reads FQNNGV. This CDR3 contains 15 residues. V shed 5 bases and J 4 bases; nucleotides not matched to a gene: 10.

In this sample, this clone turned up many times. This chain links TRBV30 with TRBJ2-5; 12 bases line up with TRBD2. Germline V gene lookup returns CDR1 GTSNPN and CDR2 SVGIG (reference sequence). After removal of 1 base from V and 9 bases from J, the junction contained 3 bases not matched to a gene. This CDR3 contains 13 residues. This CDR3 is CAWSGLAGVAQYF. Written as DNA, the CDR3 is TGTGCCTGGAGTGGACTAGCGGGAGTGGCCCAGTACTTC.

The chain links TRBV7-2 to TRBJ1-2; 8 bases match TRBD1. Germline lookup yields CDR1 SGHTA and CDR2 FQGNSA. The CDR3 has 15 residues. Trimming at V came to 4 bases and at J to 5 bases, leaving 9 bases not matched to a gene. CDR3 region: CASSYTGTGGYGYTF. CDR3 bases: TGTGCCAGCAGCTATACCGGGACAGGAGGGTATGGCTACACCTTC.